Detailed here is one T cell receptor (beta chain). Its target antigen remains unknown. No base qualities exist here, and no much larger clone lies one base off it. The sample holds other DNA sequences that translate to the same CDR3. The sample comes from a study of blood T cell repertoires in COVID-19 (dated by TCRdb to about 2020). Context from the whole study: The collaborator samples originated in the United States, Italy and Spain and spanned the acute and convalescent phases of COVID-19. The repertoires were released in a freely available public database meant as a resource for research on the immune response to SARS-CoV-2. The samples were drawn from two sources: the first 160 participants of the ongoing ImmuneRACE study, and 950 to 1,500 subjects contributed by 6 global collaborators. The material from the prospective study consisted of cDNA or gDNA derived from T cells, B-cell-depleted T cells, or PBMCs. Sample metadata almost always included a de-identified subject ID, COVID-19 status, age in years and sex. Where HLA class I and class II types were available, the types were taken from metadata supplied by the sample provider, not from assay-based typing. The dataset comprised deeply sampled blood TCRbeta repertoires from subjects exposed to, actively infected with, or recovered from COVID-19. The paper's findings and limits, for the study overall: The quantity of clinical and demographic metadata differed by source and by participant and was supplied without curation.

TCRbeta CDR3 regions were amplified from genomic DNA by means of the immunoSEQ Assay, a bias-controlled multiplex PCR. In the authors' own workflow: The number of nucleated cells in each sample was estimated by amplification of reference gene primers within the assay. To quantify the absolute abundance of each unique TCRbeta CDR3 rearrangement, sequence reads were collapsed and filtered. Productive Simpson clonality was computed per sample as the square root of Simpson's diversity index over productive rearrangements. TCRdb holds this immuneACCESS table with in-frame rearrangements only. Some clones are missing; in checked studies, unresolved V genes explain under half, and the rest has no known cause. The V and J calls and the clone size are those of that table, but D and trimming were determined from the DNA. This sample comprises around 250,000 clones, 89% of them detected only once. Of the sample, approximately 0.85% falls within the top ten clones.

Trimming leaves V shorter by 4 bases and J shorter by 0 bases, with the junction holding 4 bases beyond the gene matches. Including the terminal cysteine and phenylalanine, the CDR3 comprises 16 residues. Of the read, only the CDR3 DNA is kept; its 48 bases are in frame from base 1. The germline V gene specifies KGHDR as CDR1 and SFDVKD as CDR2. A second Seattle source provided samples from volunteer blood donors who had recovered from COVID-19. Collaborating institutions collected whole blood in K2EDTA tubes following their own protocols. For TCRbeta analysis, collaborators shipped samples in one of three forms: frozen whole blood, isolated PBMCs, or DNA extracted from either of those sample types.

Sample: peripheral blood. Recombination connected TRBV24-1 to TRBJ2-1; TRBD1 lines up with 8 middle nucleotides. The sequence was collected from a woman between 35 and 50 years old who had recovered from COVID-19. The DNA is as follows: TGTGCCACCAGTGACAGGACAGGGAGCTCCTACAATGAGCAGTTCTTC. Translated, it gives CATSDRTGSSYNEQFF.